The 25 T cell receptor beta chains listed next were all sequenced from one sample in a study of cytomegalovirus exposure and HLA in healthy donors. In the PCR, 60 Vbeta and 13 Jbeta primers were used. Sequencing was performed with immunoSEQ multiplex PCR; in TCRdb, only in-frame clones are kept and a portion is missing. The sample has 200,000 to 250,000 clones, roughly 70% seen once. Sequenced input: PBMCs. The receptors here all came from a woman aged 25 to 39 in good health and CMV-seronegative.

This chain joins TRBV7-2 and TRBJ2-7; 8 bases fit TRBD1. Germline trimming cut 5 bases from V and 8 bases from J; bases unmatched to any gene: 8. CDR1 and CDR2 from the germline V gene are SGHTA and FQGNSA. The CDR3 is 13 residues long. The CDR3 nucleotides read TGTGCCAGCAGCGCGCCGGGACAGGCGAAGCAGTACTTC. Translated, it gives CASSAPGQAKQYF.

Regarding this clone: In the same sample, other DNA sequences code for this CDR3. The CDR3 spells CASSPQGGTEAFF. The CDR3 DNA follows: TGTGCCAGCAGTCCACAGGGTGGTACTGAAGCTTTCTTT. This chain joins TRBV19 and TRBJ1-1; possible D gene TRBD1, 6 bases. V was pared by 9 bases and J by 5 bases, with 16 bases between. The CDR3 spans 13 residues. The germline CDR1 and CDR2 sequences are LNHDA and SQIVND (reference sequence).

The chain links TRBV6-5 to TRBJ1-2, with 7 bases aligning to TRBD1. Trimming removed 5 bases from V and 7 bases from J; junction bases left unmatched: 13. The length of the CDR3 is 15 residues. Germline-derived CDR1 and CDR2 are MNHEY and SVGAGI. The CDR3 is CASSPYTGVRGGYTF. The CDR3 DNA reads TGTGCCAGCAGTCCCTATACAGGGGTGAGGGGTGGCTACACCTTC.

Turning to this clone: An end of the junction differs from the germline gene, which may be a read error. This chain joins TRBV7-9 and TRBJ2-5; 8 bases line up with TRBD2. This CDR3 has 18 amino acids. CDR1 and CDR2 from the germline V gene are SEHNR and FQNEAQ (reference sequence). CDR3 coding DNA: TGTTCCAGCAGCTTAAGAGGCGGGAGCGGGAGACCTCCGGAGACCCAGTACTTC. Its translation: CSSSLRGGSGRPPETQYF.

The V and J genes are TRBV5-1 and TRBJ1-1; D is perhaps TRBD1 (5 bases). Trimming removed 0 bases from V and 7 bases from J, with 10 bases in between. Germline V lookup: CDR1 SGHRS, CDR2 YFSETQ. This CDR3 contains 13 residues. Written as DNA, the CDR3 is TGCGCCAGCAGCTTGGCAGGGCTGGGTGAAGCTTTCTTT. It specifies CASSLAGLGEAFF.

The CDR3 bases are TGCGCCAGCAGCCAGGGGTGGGGGCCGACCCCTGGTGCTGAAGCTTTCTTT. Its protein is CASSQGWGPTPGAEAFF. This chain links TRBV4-1 with TRBJ1-1; possibly TRBD1 for D (6 bases). The CDR3 covers 17 residues. Germline V gene sequence: CDR1 MGHRA, CDR2 YSYEKL. Trimming removed 3 bases at V and 6 bases at J, with 23 bases between.

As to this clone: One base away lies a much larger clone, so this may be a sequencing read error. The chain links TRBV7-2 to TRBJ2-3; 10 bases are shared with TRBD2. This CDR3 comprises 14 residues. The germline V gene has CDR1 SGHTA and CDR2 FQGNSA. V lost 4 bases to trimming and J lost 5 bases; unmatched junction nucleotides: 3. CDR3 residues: CASSWASGGDTQYF. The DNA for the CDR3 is TGTGCCAGCAGCTGGGCTAGCGGGGGAGATACGCAGTATTTT.

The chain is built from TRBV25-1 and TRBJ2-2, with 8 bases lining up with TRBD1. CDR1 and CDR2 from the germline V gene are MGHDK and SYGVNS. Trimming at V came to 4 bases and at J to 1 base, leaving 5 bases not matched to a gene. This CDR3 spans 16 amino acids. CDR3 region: CASSGAGTGNTGELFF. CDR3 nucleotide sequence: TGTGCCAGCAGTGGGGCGGGGACAGGGAACACCGGGGAGCTGTTTTTT.

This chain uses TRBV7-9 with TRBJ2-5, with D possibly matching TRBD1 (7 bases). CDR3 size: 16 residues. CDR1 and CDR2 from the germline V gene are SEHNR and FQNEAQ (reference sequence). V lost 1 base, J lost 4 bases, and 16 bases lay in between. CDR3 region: CASSLGWLQGGETQYF. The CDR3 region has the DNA TGTGCCAGCAGCTTAGGGTGGTTGCAGGGGGGAGAGACCCAGTACTTC.

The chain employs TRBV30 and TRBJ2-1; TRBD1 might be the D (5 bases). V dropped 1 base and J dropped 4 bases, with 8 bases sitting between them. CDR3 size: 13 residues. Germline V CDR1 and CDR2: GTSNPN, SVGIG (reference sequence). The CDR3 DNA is TGTGCCTGGAGTGATGACAGTTACAATGAGCAGTTCTTC. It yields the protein CAWSDDSYNEQFF.

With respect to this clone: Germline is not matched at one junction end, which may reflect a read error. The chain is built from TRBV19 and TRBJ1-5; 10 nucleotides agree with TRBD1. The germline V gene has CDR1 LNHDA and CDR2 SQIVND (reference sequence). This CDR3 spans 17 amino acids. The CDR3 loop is CVSSTSPDRGPNQPQHF. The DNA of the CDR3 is TGTGTCAGTAGTACTAGCCCAGACAGGGGGCCGAATCAGCCCCAGCATTTT.

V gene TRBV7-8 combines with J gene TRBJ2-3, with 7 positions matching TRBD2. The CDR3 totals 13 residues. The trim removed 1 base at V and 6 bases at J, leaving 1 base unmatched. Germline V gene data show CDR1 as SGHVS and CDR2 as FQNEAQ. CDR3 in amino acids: CASSLDGGDTQYF. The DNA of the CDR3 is TGTGCCAGCAGCTTAGACGGGGGGGATACGCAGTATTTT.

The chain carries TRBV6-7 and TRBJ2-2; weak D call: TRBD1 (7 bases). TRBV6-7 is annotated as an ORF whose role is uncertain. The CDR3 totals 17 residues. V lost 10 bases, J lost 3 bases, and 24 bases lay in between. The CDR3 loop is CATQGGQLAGDTGELFF. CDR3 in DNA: TGTGCCACCCAAGGGGGCCAACTAGCTGGGGACACCGGGGAGCTGTTTTTT.

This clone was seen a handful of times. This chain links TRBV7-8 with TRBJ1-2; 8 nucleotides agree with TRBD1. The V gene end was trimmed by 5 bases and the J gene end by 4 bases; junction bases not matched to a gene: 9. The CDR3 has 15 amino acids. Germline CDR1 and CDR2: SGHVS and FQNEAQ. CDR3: CASSKGQEISYGYTF. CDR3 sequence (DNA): TGTGCCAGCAGCAAGGGACAGGAGATCAGCTATGGCTACACCTTC. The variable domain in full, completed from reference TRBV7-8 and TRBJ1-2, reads GAGVSQSPRYKVAKRGQDVALRCDPISGHVSLFWYQQALGQGPEFLTYFQNEAQLDKSGLPSDRFFAERPEGSVSTLKIQRTQQEDSAVYLCASSKGQEISYGYTFGSGTRLTVV.

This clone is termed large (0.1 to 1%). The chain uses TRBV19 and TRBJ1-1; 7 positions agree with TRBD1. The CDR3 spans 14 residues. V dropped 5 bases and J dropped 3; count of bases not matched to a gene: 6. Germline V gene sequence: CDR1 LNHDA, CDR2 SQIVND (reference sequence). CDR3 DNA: TGTGCCAGTAGTTTGACAGGGAAGTACACTGAAGCTTTCTTT. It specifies CASSLTGKYTEAFF.

The CDR3 protein is CASSTIRGGRGQYF. CDR3 nucleotides: TGTGCCAGCAGTACTATCCGGGGAGGGAGAGGGCAGTACTTC. The chain combines TRBV28 with TRBJ2-7, with 7 bases fitting TRBD2. CDR1 is MDHEN, CDR2 SYDVKM, per germline. The V and J ends lost 5 bases and 9 bases, in that order; junction bases with no gene match: 13. CDR3 length: 14 residues.

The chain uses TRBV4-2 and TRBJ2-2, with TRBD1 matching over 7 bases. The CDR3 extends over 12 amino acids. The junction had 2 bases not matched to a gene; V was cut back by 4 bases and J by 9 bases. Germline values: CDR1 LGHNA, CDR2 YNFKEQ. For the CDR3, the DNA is TGTGCCAGCAGCCCAGGGGGAAGGGAGCTGTTTTTT. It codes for CASSPGGRELFF.

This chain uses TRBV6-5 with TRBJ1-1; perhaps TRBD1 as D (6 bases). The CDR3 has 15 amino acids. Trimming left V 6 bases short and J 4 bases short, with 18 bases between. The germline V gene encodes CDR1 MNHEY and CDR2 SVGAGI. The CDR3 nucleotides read TGTGCCAGCAGGCCCCCCACAGGGCGCAGCACTGAAGCTTTCTTT. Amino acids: CASRPPTGRSTEAFF.

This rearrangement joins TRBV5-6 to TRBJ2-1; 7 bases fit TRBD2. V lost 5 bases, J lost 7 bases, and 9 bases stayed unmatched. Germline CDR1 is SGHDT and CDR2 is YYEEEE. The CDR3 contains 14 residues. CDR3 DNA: TGTGCCAGCAGGATCGGTGGGGGAGGGAATGAGCAGTTCTTC. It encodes CASRIGGGGNEQFF.

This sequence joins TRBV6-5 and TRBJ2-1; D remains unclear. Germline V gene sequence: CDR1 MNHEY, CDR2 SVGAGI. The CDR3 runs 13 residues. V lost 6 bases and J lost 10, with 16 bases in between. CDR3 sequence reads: CASSLEGVGEQFF. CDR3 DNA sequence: TGTGCCAGCAGCTTGGAAGGAGTTGGCGAGCAGTTCTTC.

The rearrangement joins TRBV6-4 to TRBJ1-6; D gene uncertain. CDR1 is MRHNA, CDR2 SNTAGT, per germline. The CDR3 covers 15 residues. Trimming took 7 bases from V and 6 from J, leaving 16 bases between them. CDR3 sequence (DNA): TGTGCCAGCAAGTTATCTGGGGAGACTAATTCACCCCTCCACTTT. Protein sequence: CASKLSGETNSPLHF.

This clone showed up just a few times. The CDR3 sequence: CASSESIAGGQETQYF. The CDR3 bases are TGTGCCAGCAGCGAATCCATAGCGGGAGGACAAGAGACCCAGTACTTC. The genes are TRBV7-9 and TRBJ2-5; TRBD2 aligns across 10 bases. J was trimmed by 2 bases and V by 5 bases; bases with no gene match: 8. CDR1 is SEHNR, CDR2 FQNEAQ, per germline (reference sequence). This CDR3 has 16 amino acids. Based on the CDR3 plus reference TRBV7-9 and TRBJ2-5, the full variable domain is DTGVSQNPRHKITKRGQNVTFRCDPISEHNRLYWYRQTLGQGPEFLTYFQNEAQLEKSRLLSDRFSAERPKGSFSTLEIQRTEQGDSAMYLCASSESIAGGQETQYFGPGTRLLVL.

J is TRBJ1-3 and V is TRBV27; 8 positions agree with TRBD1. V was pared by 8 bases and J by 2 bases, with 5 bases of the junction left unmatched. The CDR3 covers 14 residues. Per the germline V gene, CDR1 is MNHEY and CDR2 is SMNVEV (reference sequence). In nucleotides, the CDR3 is TGTGCCAGCGCAACACAGGGGGCTGGAAACACCATATATTTT. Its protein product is CASATQGAGNTIYF.

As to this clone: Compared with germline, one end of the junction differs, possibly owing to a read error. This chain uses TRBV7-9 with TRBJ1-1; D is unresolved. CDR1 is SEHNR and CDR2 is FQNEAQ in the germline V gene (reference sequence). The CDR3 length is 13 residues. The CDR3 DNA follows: TGTTCCAGCAGCTTGGGCACGAACACTGAAGCTTTCTTT. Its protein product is CSSSLGTNTEAFF. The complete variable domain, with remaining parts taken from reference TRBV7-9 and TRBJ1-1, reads DTGVSQNPRHKITKRGQNVTFRCDPISEHNRLYWYRQTLGQGPEFLTYFQNEAQLEKSRLLSDRFSAERPKGSFSTLEIQRTEQGDSAMYLCSSSLGTNTEAFFGQGTRLTVV.

The CDR3 sequence is CATRRLAGEGTGELFF. In DNA form, the CDR3 reads TGTGCCACCAGAAGACTAGCGGGAGAAGGCACCGGGGAGCTGTTTTTT. The chain combines TRBV15 with TRBJ2-2, with 12 bases aligning to TRBD2. This CDR3 is 16 amino acids long. CDR1 is LNHNV and CDR2 is YYDKDF in the germline V gene (reference sequence). V was clipped by 6 bases and J by 4 bases; unmatched bases: 6.